Sequencing of this T cell receptor (beta chain) was carried out in a study of T cell responses to AZD1222 COVID-19 vaccine. Study-wide points: Every sample of the repertoires postdated the peak T cell response. Once two AZD1222 doses were given, Spike-specific TCR breadth and depth went up.

TCRdb keeps only in-frame clones here, not all; method: immunoSEQ multiplex PCR. This table has roughly 140,000 clones, about 81% appearing once. Per germline, CDR1 SGHNT and CDR2 YENEEA. V gave up 3 bases and J gave up 5 bases, with 13 bases separating them. The CDR3 is 15 residues long. This clone occurred a few times. Its cognate antigen is unknown. The source is an adult in good health. The rearrangement joins TRBV11-3 to TRBJ2-2; weak D call: TRBD1 (6 bases). The specimen comprised peripheral blood, sampled on day 0 of MenACWY control vaccination. CDR3 residues: CASSFDRTSTGELFF. The CDR3 nucleotides are TGTGCCAGCAGCTTCGACAGGACATCGACCGGGGAGCTGTTTTTT.